These 9 T cell receptor beta chains were all obtained from the same sample, sequenced in a study of T cell repertoires in cytomegalovirus infection. MiXCR was run by TCRdb on the reads, yielding one entry per CDR3 protein. Among some 920,000 distinct CDR3 sequences listed, roughly 31% were seen once. Their target antigens are unknown. The sample in question was cultured CD8+ T cells from PBMCs, obtained from culture after CMV antigen stimulation. The receptor source for this set is a human donor in good health (CMV status not recorded). Some clones in this sample may be carry-over from other donors' samples.

This clonotype has just a few counts. This CDR3 reads CASSLGIGPTTGELFF. The CDR3 DNA is TGTGCCAGCAGCTTGGGGATTGGGCCGACCACCGGGGAGCTGTTTTTT. V is TRBV5-8 and J is TRBJ2-2; D gene unclear. Germline CDR1 and CDR2: SGHTS and YDEGEE. The V end lost 0 bases, the J end lost 4 bases, and 13 bases lay between the germline ends. This CDR3 is built from 16 residues.

This clonotype was detected only a few times. The chain is built from TRBV6-5 and TRBJ2-3; D ambiguous. The CDR3 has 14 residues. Deletions cut 6 bases from V and 4 bases from J, with 14 bases between. Germline CDR1 is MNHEY and CDR2 is SVGAGI. The CDR3 DNA reads as TGTGCCAGCAGACCTAGGACCCTGGCAGATACGCAGTATTTT. Amino acid sequence: CASRPRTLADTQYF.

V is TRBV5-4 and J is TRBJ2-3; 9 bases match TRBD2. Germline CDR1 is SGHNT and CDR2 is YYREEE (reference sequence). V lost 4 bases to trimming and J lost 2 bases; unmatched junction nucleotides: 11. The CDR3 is made up of 17 amino acids. The CDR3 here is CASSPALVAGATDTQYF. The CDR3 DNA reads as TGTGCCAGCAGCCCCGCGCTGGTAGCGGGGGCCACAGATACGCAGTATTTT.

The gene calls are TRBV25-1 and TRBJ2-7, with 8 nucleotides matching TRBD2. Germline lookup yields CDR1 MGHDK and CDR2 SYGVNS. V lost 5 bases to trimming and J lost 4 bases; unmatched junction nucleotides: 10. The CDR3 extends over 15 amino acids. As DNA, the CDR3 is TGTGCCAGCAGTCCCCCGGGAGGGAACCCTTACGAGCAGTACTTC. Translating gives CASSPPGGNPYEQYF.

This clonotype was found a few times. The genes are TRBV7-6 and TRBJ2-5; 9 positions match TRBD2. Germline V gene sequence: CDR1 SGHVS, CDR2 FNYEAQ. The CDR3 sequence is 17 residues long. The V gene end was trimmed by 5 bases and the J gene end by 0 bases; junction bases not matched to a gene: 10. CDR3 amino acids: CASSLVDLAGNQETQYF. In nucleotides, the CDR3 is TGTGCCAGCAGCCTCGTGGATCTAGCGGGGAACCAAGAGACCCAGTACTTC. The variable domain in full, with the rest retrieved from reference TRBV7-6 and TRBJ2-5, is GAGVSQSPRYKVTKRGQDVALRCDPISGHVSLYWYRQALGQGPEFLTYFNYEAQQDKSGLPNDRFSAERPEGSISTLTIQRTEQRDSAMYRCASSLVDLAGNQETQYFGPGTRLLVL.

Points on this clonotype: A read error may produce the germline difference seen at one junction end. In DNA form, the CDR3 reads TGTGACAGCAGCTTAGAACTCATGTCCCGTAAAGAGACCCAGTACTTC. Translated: CDSSLELMSRKETQYF. The chain carries TRBV11-2 and TRBJ2-5; D is unclear. Germline V gene data show CDR1 as SGHAT and CDR2 as FQNNGV. This CDR3 is 16 amino acids long.

This clonotype is a singleton in its sample. Sequence at one end of the junction differs from germline and may be a read error. V usage is TRBV6-1 and J usage is TRBJ1-1, with D hard to call. This CDR3 contains 12 residues. Germline loops: CDR1 MNHNS, CDR2 SASEGT. CDR3 sequence: CASSDREIEAFF. The CDR3 coding sequence is TGTGCCAGCAGTGACAGAGAGATTGAAGCGTTCTTT.

This rearrangement joins TRBV7-9 to TRBJ2-7; D possibly corresponds to TRBD2 (5 bases). The V end lost 4 bases, the J end lost 10 bases, and 14 bases lay between the germline ends. This CDR3 is 12 amino acids long. Per germline, CDR1 SEHNR and CDR2 FQNEAQ (reference sequence). CDR3 amino acids: CASSSGDGNQYV. CDR3 DNA: TGTGCCAGCAGCTCCGGGGATGGGAACCAGTACGTC.

This clonotype was counted many times. This chain connects TRBV12-5 to TRBJ2-1; the match to TRBD1 covers 8 bases. Unmatched junction bases numbered 11, after V lost 3 bases and J lost 7 bases. Germline lookup yields CDR1 LGHNT and CDR2 FRNRAP. CDR3 length equals 16 residues. As DNA, the CDR3 is TGTGCTAGTGGTTTTATAGTCCCGGGACAGGATAATGAGCAGTTCTTC. Residues: CASGFIVPGQDNEQFF.